This T cell receptor (beta chain) was captured by sequencing in a study of shared clonotypes between healthy human individuals. CD45RO-negative, CCR7-selected cells formed the naive CD8 fraction, which excluded terminally differentiated effector memory CD45RA+ cells. The germline V and J ends were trimmed by 3 bases and 3 bases, with 12 bases remaining between them. The germline gives CDR1 SEHNR, CDR2 FQNEAQ (reference sequence). The CDR3 has 15 amino acids. On this clone itself: The antigen is not known.

TCRdb's copy holds only in-frame clones and misses some; the assay was immunoSEQ multiplex PCR. The table shows some 1,900,000 clones, with approximately 94% occurring only once. Study results and caveats: Among the subsets, naive ones generally showed larger estimated richness than memory ones.

The chain has TRBV7-9 and TRBJ2-1; D assignment may be TRBD1 or TRBD2 (5 bases each). Sequenced: naive CD8+ T cells sorted from blood. The clonotype comes from a man between 18 and 35 years old in good health. DNA of the CDR3: TGTGCCAGCAGCTTCGGAGTGGGGGACTACAATGAGCAGTTCTTC. Translating it yields CASSFGVGDYNEQFF.